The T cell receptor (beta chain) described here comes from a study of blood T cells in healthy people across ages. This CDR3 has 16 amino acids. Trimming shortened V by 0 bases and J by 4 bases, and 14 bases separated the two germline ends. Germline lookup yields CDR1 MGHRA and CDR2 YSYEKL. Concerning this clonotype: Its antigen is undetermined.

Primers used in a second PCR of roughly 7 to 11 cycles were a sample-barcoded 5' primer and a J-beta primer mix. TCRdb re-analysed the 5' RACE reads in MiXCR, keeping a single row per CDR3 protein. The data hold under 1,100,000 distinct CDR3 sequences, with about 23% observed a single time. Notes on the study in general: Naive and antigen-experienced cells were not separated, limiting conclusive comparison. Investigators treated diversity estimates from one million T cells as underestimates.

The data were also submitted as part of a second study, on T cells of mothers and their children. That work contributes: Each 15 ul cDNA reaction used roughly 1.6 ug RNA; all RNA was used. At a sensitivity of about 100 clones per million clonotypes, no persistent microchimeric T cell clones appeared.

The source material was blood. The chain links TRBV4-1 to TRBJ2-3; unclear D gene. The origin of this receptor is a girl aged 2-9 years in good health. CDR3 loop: CASSQDNQRVSDTQYF. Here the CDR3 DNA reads TGCGCCAGCAGCCAAGATAACCAAAGGGTTTCAGATACGCAGTATTTT.